One sample yielded the 29 T cell receptor beta chains listed below, sequenced in a study of T cell responses to AZD1222 COVID-19 vaccine (dated by TCRdb to the early 2020s). Library preparation used the immunoSEQ multiplex PCR assay. Sourced from immuneACCESS, this table was stored by TCRdb with only in-frame sequences that have V and J called. A share of the clones is absent; for the studies checked, an unresolved V gene accounts for under half, and the remainder has no known explanation. Recorded for this sample are more than 80,000 clones; roughly 90% of them occurred a single time. Over 4.5% of the sample is taken by the ten largest. Taken with the paper, the label for time point translates to: baseline before first vaccination. This sample comprised peripheral blood, obtained on day 0 of AZD1222 vaccination. Source of these receptors: an adult in good health.

This chain connects TRBV5-4 to TRBJ2-3, with 7 bases matching TRBD2. The germline gives CDR1 SGHNT, CDR2 YYREEE (reference sequence). Trimming took 2 bases from V and 1 from J; bases not matched to a gene: 4. The CDR3 runs 15 residues. The CDR3 region is CASSLGLVGTDTQYF. The CDR3 DNA reads as TGTGCCAGCAGCTTAGGACTAGTTGGCACAGATACGCAGTATTTT. The full variable domain, its missing parts supplied by reference TRBV5-4 and TRBJ2-3, is ETGVTQSPTHLIKTRGQQVTLRCSSQSGHNTVSWYQQALGQGPQFIFQYYREEENGRGNFPPRFSGLQFPNYSSELNVNALELDDSALYLCASSLGLVGTDTQYFGPGTRLTVL.

This sequence joins TRBV3-1 (or the pseudogene TRBV3-2) and TRBJ2-1; maybe TRBD2 (6 bases). With 1 base removed from V and 0 bases from J, the gap between germline ends came to 16 bases. CDR3 size: 18 residues. The germline CDR1 and CDR2 sequences are LGHDT and YNNKEL (reference sequence). As DNA, the CDR3 is TGTGCCAGCAGCCAAGGATCCCTAGCGTTCGGCTCCTACAATGAGCAGTTCTTC. It encodes CASSQGSLAFGSYNEQFF.

This clone showed up just a few times. The chain recombines TRBV18 with TRBJ1-6, with D possibly TRBD1 on 5 matching bases. This CDR3 region has 14 residues. The V gene's germline CDR1 is KGHSH and CDR2 LQKENI. Between the trimmed V and J ends, which lost 2 bases and 5 bases, there was a span of 7 bases. The CDR3 region has the DNA TGTGCCAGCTCACCAGGGGCAGATAATTCACCCCTCCACTTT. It specifies CASSPGADNSPLHF.

The rearrangement joins TRBV15 to TRBJ2-1; D is possibly TRBD2 (6 bases). Germline CDR1 LNHNV, CDR2 YYDKDF (reference sequence). Trimming shortened V by 3 bases and J by 10 bases, and 16 bases separated the two germline ends. The CDR3 has 14 amino acids. The CDR3 reads CATSRRTMAGEQFF. In DNA form, the CDR3 reads TGTGCCACCAGCAGGAGGACTATGGCCGGGGAGCAGTTCTTC.

The rearrangement links TRBV15 to TRBJ1-4, with D possibly being TRBD1 (5 bases). Germline CDR1 LNHNV, CDR2 YYDKDF (reference sequence). This CDR3 contains 18 residues. Trimming took off 3 bases at V and 3 bases at J, with 20 bases between the two ends. The CDR3 here is CATSRVPHRGAANEKLFF. In DNA, the CDR3 is TGTGCCACCAGCAGGGTACCCCACCGAGGGGCGGCTAATGAAAAACTGTTTTTT.

The chain is built from TRBV12-3 or TRBV12-4 and TRBJ1-1; 7 bases are a match to TRBD1. The trim removed 4 bases at V and 10 bases at J, leaving 3 bases unmatched. The CDR3 is 11 residues long. CDR3 protein: CASSYRGLAFF. CDR3 in DNA: TGTGCCAGCAGTTACAGGGGATTAGCTTTCTTT.

V usage is TRBV19 and J usage is TRBJ2-7; 9 positions match TRBD2. Germline-derived CDR1 and CDR2 are LNHDA and SQIVND (reference sequence). V lost 0 bases and J lost 5; bases outside the gene matches: 8. CDR3 size: 16 residues. The CDR3 nucleotides read TGTGCCAGTAGTATAGAAGGGACTAGCCCTGTCCACGAGCAGTACTTC. It translates to CASSIEGTSPVHEQYF.

The V call is TRBV5-1, the J call TRBJ1-1, with a tentative D call TRBD1 (6 bases). V was pared by 4 bases and J by 1 base, with 14 bases between. The CDR3 is made up of 15 amino acids. The germline CDR1 and CDR2 sequences are SGHRS and YFSETQ. Here the CDR3 DNA reads TGCGCCAGCAGCAATACCGGGACATCGAACACTGAAGCTTTCTTT. As protein: CASSNTGTSNTEAFF.

This chain links TRBV19 with TRBJ2-1; D unclear. V lost 6 bases and J 10 bases, leaving 10 bases between the germline ends. Germline V lookup: CDR1 LNHDA, CDR2 SQIVND (reference sequence). This CDR3 has 11 amino acids. The CDR3 region has the DNA TGTGCCAGTAGCATAAGGGTGGAGCAGTTCTTC. Translation: CASSIRVEQFF. The full variable domain, with the rest looked up from reference TRBV19 and TRBJ2-1, is DGGITQSPKYLFRKEGQNVTLSCEQNLNHDAMYWYRQDPGQGLRLIYYSQIVNDFQKGDIAEGYSVSREKKESFPLTVTSAQKNPTAFYLCASSIRVEQFFGPGTRLTVL.

The chain combines TRBV18 with TRBJ1-6; TRBD1 is a possible D gene (6 bases). Germline-derived CDR1 and CDR2 are KGHSH and LQKENI. Between the trimmed V and J ends, which lost 4 bases and 7 bases, there was a span of 17 bases. CDR3 length: 16 residues. As DNA, the CDR3 is TGTGCCAGCTCACGAACGACAGGACGGTTGAATTCACCCCTCCACTTT. Residues: CASSRTTGRLNSPLHF.

The genes are TRBV4-1 and TRBJ1-4, with 11 bases matching TRBD1. This CDR3 comprises 13 residues. The J segment lost 10 bases and the V segment lost 3 bases, leaving 1 base of the junction unmatched. Per the germline V gene, CDR1 is MGHRA and CDR2 is YSYEKL. The CDR3 DNA reads TGCGCCAGCAGCCACGGGACAGGGGGAAAACTGTTTTTT. It translates to CASSHGTGGKLFF.

The rearrangement joins TRBV5-4 to TRBJ1-6; D not certain. This CDR3 has 16 amino acids. Germline CDR1 is SGHNT and CDR2 is YYREEE (reference sequence). V shed 0 bases and J shed 7 bases, with 14 bases lying between them. Written as DNA, the CDR3 is TGTGCCAGCAGCTTGGGGCAGGTGCGAACCAATTCACCCCTCCACTTT. Amino acid sequence: CASSLGQVRTNSPLHF.

The DNA of the CDR3 is TGTGCCAGCAGTTTATCACCGGCCCGAAGGCTAGGCACTGAAGCTTTCTTT. Translating gives CASSLSPARRLGTEAFF. The chain joins TRBV27 to TRBJ1-1; no definite D call. V lost 0 bases, J lost 4 bases, and 18 bases lay in between. Germline-derived CDR1 and CDR2 are MNHEY and SMNVEV (reference sequence). CDR3 size: 17 residues.

A remark on this clone: Compared with germline, one end of the junction differs, possibly owing to a read error. This sequence joins TRBV18 and TRBJ2-7; TRBD1 aligns across 7 bases. Germline loops: CDR1 KGHSH, CDR2 LQKENI. The CDR3 is 16 residues long. CDR3 protein: CASSPLQGSTSHEQYF. Written as DNA, the CDR3 is TGTGCCAGCTCACCGCTACAGGGGTCTACCTCCCACGAGCAGTACTTC.

This chain joins TRBV3-1 (or the pseudogene TRBV3-2) and TRBJ2-2, with 10 nucleotides matching TRBD1. The J segment lost 5 bases and the V segment lost 5 bases, leaving 8 bases of the junction unmatched. CDR1 LGHDT and CDR2 YNNKEL come from the germline V gene (reference sequence). The CDR3 extends over 16 amino acids. CDR3 sequence: CASSFPGQGMTGELFF. DNA of the CDR3: TGTGCCAGCAGCTTCCCGGGACAGGGGATGACCGGGGAGCTGTTTTTT.

The CDR3 nucleotides are TGTGCCAGCAGTTTTGGGCAGGGAGGTTCACCCCTCCACTTT. Protein product: CASSFGQGGSPLHF. The chain carries TRBV27 and TRBJ1-6, with D possibly TRBD1 on 5 matching bases. CDR3 size: 14 residues. With 3 bases removed from V and 9 bases from J, the gap between germline ends came to 12 bases. CDR1 and CDR2 (germline): MNHEY, SMNVEV (reference sequence).

In DNA form, the CDR3 reads TGTGCCAGCAGCGTCCGGTACAGGGATGGCTACACCTTC. Its translation: CASSVRYRDGYTF. The chain has TRBV9 and TRBJ1-2; perhaps TRBD1 as D (6 bases). V was pared by 2 bases and J by 6 bases, with 11 bases between. From germline, CDR1 is SGDLS and CDR2 YYNGEE. The CDR3 runs to 13 residues. The complete variable domain, with remaining parts taken from reference TRBV9 and TRBJ1-2, reads DSGVTQTPKHLITATGQRVTLRCSPRSGDLSVYWYQQSLDQGLQFLIQYYNGEERAKGNILERFSAQQFPDLHSELNLSSLELGDSALYFCASSVRYRDGYTFGSGTRLTVV.

V is TRBV9 and J is TRBJ2-1; D is tentatively TRBD1 or TRBD2 (5 bases each). This CDR3 has 18 amino acids. With 3 bases removed from V and 0 bases from J, the gap between germline ends came to 19 bases. Germline V gene data show CDR1 as SGDLS and CDR2 as YYNGEE. The CDR3 region is CASSDRTDEGSSYNEQFF. Written as DNA, the CDR3 is TGTGCCAGCAGCGATCGAACGGATGAGGGGAGCTCCTACAATGAGCAGTTCTTC.

The V and J genes are TRBV7-2 and TRBJ1-1, with 8 bases that match TRBD1. V lost 4 bases, J lost 3 bases, and 10 bases stayed unmatched. CDR1 is SGHTA, CDR2 FQGNSA, per germline. This CDR3 comprises 16 residues. In DNA, the CDR3 is TGTGCCAGCAGCTCTTTCGGACAGGGAGGAGACACTGAAGCTTTCTTT. It encodes CASSSFGQGGDTEAFF.

This clone was seen only once. The chain combines TRBV5-1 with TRBJ2-1; 12 positions match TRBD2. The CDR3 has 14 amino acids. Looked up from germline, CDR1 is SGHRS and CDR2 is YFSETQ. V gave up 4 bases and J gave up 7 bases; unmatched junction bases: 3. CDR3 sequence (DNA): TGCGCCAGCAGCCACGGGACTAGCGGGAATGAGCAGTTCTTC. The encoded protein is CASSHGTSGNEQFF.

This chain uses TRBV19 with TRBJ2-7; 10 nucleotides line up with TRBD2. This CDR3 region has 16 residues. J gave up 4 bases and V 2 bases, and 8 bases lay outside the gene matches. Germline values: CDR1 LNHDA, CDR2 SQIVND (reference sequence). The CDR3 protein is CASSILTTSGNYEQYF. The CDR3 bases are TGTGCCAGTAGTATACTTACTACTAGCGGGAATTACGAGCAGTACTTC.

V and J are TRBV12-3 or TRBV12-4 and TRBJ1-2, with D tentatively TRBD1 (6 bases). Trimming pared 6 bases from V and 9 bases from J, leaving 14 bases between. This CDR3 region has 12 residues. The chain's CDR3 is CASSLAGGSYTF. CDR3 nucleotides: TGTGCCAGCAGCCTCGCGGGGGGCAGCTACACCTTC.

This clone has only one observation. V gene TRBV5-4 combines with J gene TRBJ2-3; no reliable D call. The CDR3 length is 14 residues. Germline values: CDR1 SGHNT, CDR2 YYREEE (reference sequence). Between the trimmed V and J ends, which lost 3 bases and 2 bases, there was a span of 10 bases. The CDR3 is CASSSRALTDTQYF. The CDR3 DNA reads as TGTGCCAGCAGCTCACGGGCCCTCACAGATACGCAGTATTTT.

The J gene is TRBJ1-6, the V gene TRBV5-1; 7 bases align to TRBD1. This CDR3 is 15 amino acids long. Per germline, CDR1 SGHRS and CDR2 YFSETQ. V lost 3 bases and J lost 6; bases outside the gene matches: 6. CDR3 DNA: TGCGCCAGCAGCTCGGAGGGACAGATTAATTCACCCCTCCACTTT. It yields the protein CASSSEGQINSPLHF.

V gene TRBV20-1 combines with J gene TRBJ2-7; tentatively, D is TRBD2 (6 bases). The CDR3 length is 11 residues. The germline V gene encodes CDR1 DFQATT and CDR2 SNEGSKA (reference sequence). Trimming pared 7 bases from V and 3 bases from J, leaving 10 bases between. The CDR3 reads CSGASVYEQYF. CDR3 sequence (DNA): TGCAGTGGGGCTAGCGTCTACGAGCAGTACTTC.

In this sample, this clone turned up once. The chain uses TRBV5-1 and TRBJ2-1, with TRBD2 identical over 7 bases. The CDR3 has 14 amino acids. Germline trimming cut 4 bases from V and 8 bases from J; bases unmatched to any gene: 9. In germline, CDR1 is SGHRS, CDR2 YFSETQ. CDR3 loop: CASSGLGGPDEQFF. The CDR3 coding sequence is TGCGCCAGCAGCGGATTGGGAGGGCCGGATGAGCAGTTCTTC.

The chain has TRBV29-1 and TRBJ1-1; 7 bases line up with TRBD1. Germline values: CDR1 SQVTM, CDR2 ANQGSEA. The CDR3 sequence is 14 residues long. The V and J ends lost 5 bases and 4 bases, in that order; junction bases with no gene match: 10. The CDR3 here is CSVNRQGGGTEAFF. CDR3 nucleotides: TGCAGCGTTAACCGACAGGGAGGGGGCACTGAAGCTTTCTTT. The variable domain in full, with the rest retrieved from reference TRBV29-1 and TRBJ1-1, is SAVISQKPSRDICQRGTSLTIQCQVDSQVTMMFWYRQQPGQSLTLIATANQGSEATYESGFVIDKFPISRPNLTFSTLTVSNMSPEDSSIYLCSVNRQGGGTEAFFGQGTRLTVV.

The chain recombines TRBV6-5 with TRBJ1-2, with D possibly being TRBD1 (5 bases). V gave up 6 bases and J gave up 1 base, with 9 bases separating them. The germline CDR1 and CDR2 sequences are MNHEY and SVGAGI. This CDR3 contains 13 residues. The CDR3 protein is CASSWRGNYGYTF. The CDR3, as DNA: TGTGCCAGCAGCTGGAGGGGTAACTATGGCTACACCTTC.

The V and J genes are TRBV5-1 and TRBJ2-1, with D possibly matching TRBD1 (5 bases). The ends were cut back, 0 bases at V and 4 bases at J, with 8 bases in the middle. The CDR3 runs 14 residues. Germline loops: CDR1 SGHRS, CDR2 YFSETQ. CDR3 DNA sequence: TGCGCCAGCAGCTTGGAGGGGCGGTACAATGAGCAGTTCTTC. Its translation: CASSLEGRYNEQFF.